The 13 T cell receptor beta chains presented below share a single source sample, sequenced in a study of blood T cell repertoires in COVID-19. Libraries were prepared by immunoSEQ multiplex PCR; TCRdb keeps only in-frame clonotypes and omits some of them. The repertoire holds about 330,000 clones, with 75% to 85% as singletons. The specimen was peripheral blood. The receptors derive from a human donor in a cohort sampled during active COVID-19.

This clone was recorded once. This chain uses TRBV6-5 with TRBJ1-4, with 9 nucleotides matching TRBD1. The CDR3 extends over 16 amino acids. The J segment lost 6 bases and the V segment lost 0 bases, leaving 5 bases of the junction unmatched. Per the germline V gene, CDR1 is MNHEY and CDR2 is SVGAGI. The CDR3, as DNA: TGTGCCAGCAGTTACTCAGGGACAGGGCACTATGAAAAACTGTTTTTT. It is translated as CASSYSGTGHYEKLFF.

This clone was counted only a few times. An end of the junction differs from the germline gene, which may be a read error. V gene TRBV6-1 combines with J gene TRBJ2-3; D uncertain. Germline V CDR1 and CDR2: MNHNS, SASEGT. This CDR3 comprises 15 residues. The CDR3 loop reads CASREDSNPTDTQYF. The DNA of the CDR3 is TGTGCCAGCAGAGAAGACTCGAACCCCACAGATACGCAGTATTTT.

The chain joins TRBV14 to TRBJ2-1, with D perhaps matching TRBD1 (6 bases). This CDR3 region has 13 residues. CDR1 SGHDN and CDR2 FVKESK come from the germline V gene. With 5 bases removed from V and 5 bases from J, the gap between germline ends came to 10 bases. CDR3: CASSGGRNNEQFF. CDR3 bases: TGTGCCAGCAGCGGGGGCAGGAACAATGAGCAGTTCTTC.

V usage is TRBV29-1 and J usage is TRBJ2-3, with TRBD1 matching 7 bases. Germline CDR1 is SQVTM and CDR2 is ANQGSEA. This CDR3 contains 13 residues. This CDR3 is CTSSGQNTDTQYF. The CDR3 DNA reads as TGCACATCGTCGGGACAGAACACAGATACGCAGTATTTT.

The gene calls are TRBV6-5 and TRBJ1-1, with 8 bases identical to TRBD1. Germline-derived CDR1 and CDR2 are MNHEY and SVGAGI. V trimming: 4 bases; J trimming: 0 bases; junction bases outside the gene matches: 7. This CDR3 has 16 residues. The CDR3 coding sequence is TGTGCCAGCAGTTCTTCCCCGACAGGGGTGAACACTGAAGCTTTCTTT. Translated: CASSSSPTGVNTEAFF.

The V and J genes are TRBV2 and TRBJ2-1; possible D gene TRBD1, 6 bases. CDR1 and CDR2 (germline): SNHLY, FYNNEI. This CDR3 has 12 residues. V was clipped by 2 bases and J by 9 bases, with 8 bases between them. The CDR3 DNA reads as TGTGCCAGCAGTGAAAGGGGGATTGAGCAGTTCTTC. This sequence encodes CASSERGIEQFF.

This clone was seen more than once but under ten times. The chain joins TRBV7-9 to TRBJ1-1; D unresolved. The CDR3 loop spans 14 amino acids. Germline assignment: CDR1 SEHNR and CDR2 FQNEAQ (reference sequence). V was trimmed by 5 bases and J by 3 bases, leaving 13 bases between them. The CDR3 DNA is TGTGCCAGCAGCGCGACTGTGGGAGACACTGAAGCTTTCTTT. Protein product: CASSATVGDTEAFF.

The J gene is TRBJ1-1, the V gene TRBV11-1; D not certain. Trimming cost V 4 bases and J 7 bases, with 22 bases left between them. CDR1 is SGHAT, CDR2 FQDESV, per germline (reference sequence). CDR3 size: 16 residues. The CDR3 DNA follows: TGTGCCAGCAGCTCTCAATTCAGGTCCAGCAAAGGTGAAGCTTTCTTT. It yields the protein CASSSQFRSSKGEAFF.

The chain carries TRBV3-1 (or the pseudogene TRBV3-2) and TRBJ2-7, with D perhaps matching TRBD2 (6 bases). V lost 1 base and J 5 bases, leaving 15 bases between the germline ends. The germline V gene has CDR1 LGHDT and CDR2 YNNKEL (reference sequence). CDR3 length: 15 residues. Here the CDR3 DNA reads TGTGCCAGCAGCCAAGGGTCTAGCGAAACCCACGAGCAGTACTTC. As protein: CASSQGSSETHEQYF.

This chain uses TRBV29-1 with TRBJ2-1; D is perhaps TRBD2 (5 bases). The CDR3 is made up of 14 amino acids. Germline lookup yields CDR1 SQVTM and CDR2 ANQGSEA. V lost 1 base and J 0 bases, leaving 7 bases between the germline ends. In DNA, the CDR3 is TGCAGCGTTGAAGCGGGGAGCTCCTACAATGAGCAGTTCTTC. Translation: CSVEAGSSYNEQFF.

The CDR3 protein is CASSQGGRQPQHF. DNA of the CDR3: TGTGCCAGCAGCCAGGGGGGACGTCAGCCCCAGCATTTT. The chain links TRBV27 to TRBJ1-5; 7 nucleotides line up with TRBD1. The V gene end was trimmed by 6 bases and the J gene end by 6 bases; junction bases not matched to a gene: 5. Germline loops: CDR1 MNHEY, CDR2 SMNVEV (reference sequence). The CDR3 runs to 13 residues.

This clone was picked up one time. The CDR3 here is CASSYGGEDTQYF. CDR3 coding DNA: TGTGCCAGCAGTTATGGGGGGGAGGATACGCAGTATTTT. This rearrangement joins TRBV6-6 to TRBJ2-3; 7 bases agree with TRBD2. With 3 bases clipped from V and 6 bases from J, the junction kept 3 bases outside the gene matches. This CDR3 spans 13 amino acids. CDR1 is MNHNY, CDR2 SVGAGI, per germline (reference sequence).

The chain carries TRBV2 and TRBJ2-7; 8 bases are a match to TRBD2. The CDR3 spans 12 residues. Germline loops: CDR1 SNHLY, CDR2 FYNNEI. The CDR3 DNA reads as TGTGCGTCTCTGAGCGGGGGCACCGAGCAGTACTTC. The encoded protein is CASLSGGTEQYF.